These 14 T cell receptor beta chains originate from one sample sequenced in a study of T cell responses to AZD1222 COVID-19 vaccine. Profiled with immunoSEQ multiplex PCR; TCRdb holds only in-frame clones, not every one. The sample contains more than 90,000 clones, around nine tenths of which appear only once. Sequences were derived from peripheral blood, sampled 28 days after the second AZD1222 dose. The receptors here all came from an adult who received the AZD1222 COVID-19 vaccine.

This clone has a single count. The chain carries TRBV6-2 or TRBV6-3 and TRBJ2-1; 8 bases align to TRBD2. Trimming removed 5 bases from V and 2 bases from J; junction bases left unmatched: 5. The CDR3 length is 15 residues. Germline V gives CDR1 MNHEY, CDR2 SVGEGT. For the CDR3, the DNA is TGTGCCAGCAGTCACAGCGGGAGCCCCTACAATGAGCAGTTCTTC. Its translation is CASSHSGSPYNEQFF.

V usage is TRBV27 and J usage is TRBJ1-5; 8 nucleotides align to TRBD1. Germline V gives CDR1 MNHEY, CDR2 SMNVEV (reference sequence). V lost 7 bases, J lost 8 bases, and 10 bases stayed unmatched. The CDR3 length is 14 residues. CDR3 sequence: CASTPRTGREPQHF. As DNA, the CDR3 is TGTGCCAGCACCCCTAGGACAGGGCGGGAGCCCCAGCATTTT.

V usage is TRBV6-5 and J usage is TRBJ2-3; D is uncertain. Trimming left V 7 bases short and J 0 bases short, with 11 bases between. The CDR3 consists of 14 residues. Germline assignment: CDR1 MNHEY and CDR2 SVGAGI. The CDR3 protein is CASTSSGSTDTQYF. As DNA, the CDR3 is TGTGCCAGCACCTCATCCGGTAGCACAGATACGCAGTATTTT.

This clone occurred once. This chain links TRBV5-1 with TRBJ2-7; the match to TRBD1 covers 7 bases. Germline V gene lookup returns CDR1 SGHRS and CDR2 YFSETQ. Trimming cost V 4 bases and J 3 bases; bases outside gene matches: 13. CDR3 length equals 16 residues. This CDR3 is CASSLSPDRFHYEQYF. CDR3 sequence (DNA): TGCGCCAGCAGCCTCTCACCGGACAGGTTTCACTACGAGCAGTACTTC.

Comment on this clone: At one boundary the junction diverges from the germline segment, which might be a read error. CDR3 nucleotides: TGTGCCAGCAGGGAAGCCCGGACAGCGGGCGAGACCCAGTACTTC. Residues: CASREARTAGETQYF. The rearrangement links TRBV2 to TRBJ2-5; the D call may be TRBD1 or TRBD2 (6 bases each). Germline V gene data show CDR1 as SNHLY and CDR2 as FYNNEI. The CDR3 totals 15 residues.

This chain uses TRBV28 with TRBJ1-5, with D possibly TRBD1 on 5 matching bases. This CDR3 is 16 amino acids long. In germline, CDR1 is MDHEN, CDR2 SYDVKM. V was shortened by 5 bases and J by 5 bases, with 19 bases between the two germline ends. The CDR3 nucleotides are TGTGCCAGCAGTACTCCGGGACGGAGGATAGATCAGCCCCAGCATTTT. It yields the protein CASSTPGRRIDQPQHF.

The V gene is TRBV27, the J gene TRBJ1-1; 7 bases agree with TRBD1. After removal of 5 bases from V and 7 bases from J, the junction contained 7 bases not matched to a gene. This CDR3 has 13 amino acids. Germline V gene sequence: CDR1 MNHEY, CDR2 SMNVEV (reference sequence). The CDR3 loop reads CASSPAGGVEAFF. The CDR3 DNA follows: TGTGCCAGCAGTCCGGCAGGGGGTGTTGAAGCTTTCTTT.

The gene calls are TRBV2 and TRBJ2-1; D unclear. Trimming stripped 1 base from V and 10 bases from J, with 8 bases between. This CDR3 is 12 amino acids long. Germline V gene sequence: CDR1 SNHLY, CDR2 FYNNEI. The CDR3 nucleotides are TGTGCCAGCAGTGAAGGAACAGCCGAGCAGTTCTTC. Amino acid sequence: CASSEGTAEQFF.

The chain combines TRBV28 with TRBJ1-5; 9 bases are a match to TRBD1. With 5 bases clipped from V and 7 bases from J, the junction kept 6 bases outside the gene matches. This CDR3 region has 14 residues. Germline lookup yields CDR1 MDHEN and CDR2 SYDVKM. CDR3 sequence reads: CASSITGGWQPQHF. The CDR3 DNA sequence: TGTGCCAGCAGTATAACAGGGGGCTGGCAGCCCCAGCATTTT.

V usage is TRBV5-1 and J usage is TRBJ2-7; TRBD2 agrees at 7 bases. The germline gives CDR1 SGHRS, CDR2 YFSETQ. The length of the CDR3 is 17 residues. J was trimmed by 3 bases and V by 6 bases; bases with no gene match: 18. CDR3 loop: CASTPSGGTGRSYEQYF. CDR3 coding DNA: TGCGCCAGCACCCCCTCCGGCGGGACCGGGAGGAGCTACGAGCAGTACTTC.

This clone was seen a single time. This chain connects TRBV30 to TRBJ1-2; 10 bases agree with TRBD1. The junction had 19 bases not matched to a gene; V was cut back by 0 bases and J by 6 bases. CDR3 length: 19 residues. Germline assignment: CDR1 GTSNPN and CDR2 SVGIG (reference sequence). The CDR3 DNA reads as TGTGCCTGGAGTGTCCAAAGAAATTGGCGGGACAGGGGATCCCATGGCTACACCTTC. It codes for CAWSVQRNWRDRGSHGYTF.

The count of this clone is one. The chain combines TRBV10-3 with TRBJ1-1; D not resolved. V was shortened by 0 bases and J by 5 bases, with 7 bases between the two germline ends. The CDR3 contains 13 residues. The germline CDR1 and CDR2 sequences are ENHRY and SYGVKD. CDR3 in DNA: TGTGCCATCAGTGAGTCTTCGGGTACTGAAGCTTTCTTT. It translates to CAISESSGTEAFF.

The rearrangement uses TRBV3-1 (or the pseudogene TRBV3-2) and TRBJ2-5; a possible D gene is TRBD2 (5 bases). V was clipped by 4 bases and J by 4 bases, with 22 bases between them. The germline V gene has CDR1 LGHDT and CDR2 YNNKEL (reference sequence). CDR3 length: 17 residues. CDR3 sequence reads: CASSRALKWELTETQYF. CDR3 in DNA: TGTGCCAGCAGCCGGGCCTTGAAGTGGGAGTTGACAGAGACCCAGTACTTC.

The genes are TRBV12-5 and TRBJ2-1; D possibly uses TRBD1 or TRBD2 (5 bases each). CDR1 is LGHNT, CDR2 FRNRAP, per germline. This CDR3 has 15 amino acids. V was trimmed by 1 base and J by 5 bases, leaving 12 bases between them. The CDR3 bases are TGTGCTAGTGGTTTGGCCCGAGTGGGGGACAATGAGCAGTTCTTC. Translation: CASGLARVGDNEQFF.